A single sample gave rise to the 27 T cell receptor beta chains below, sequenced in a study of OX40 agonist ivuxolimab in advanced cancers. Some clones are missing from TCRdb's copy, which holds only in-frame ones; the method was immunoSEQ multiplex PCR. The sample holds 30,000 to 50,000 clones, roughly 91% seen once. Material: CD4+ or CD8+ T cells sorted from blood, obtained in a trial of the OX40 agonist ivuxolimab. These receptors were collected from an adult with an advanced solid tumor such as melanoma, head and neck, liver or kidney cancer.

This clone came up a few times. In DNA form, the CDR3 reads TGTGCCAGCTCGTTCGGACCGCCAAGCTCTGGAAACACCATATATTTT. Residues: CASSFGPPSSGNTIYF. V is TRBV18 and J is TRBJ1-3; no firm D call. Trimming cost V 6 bases and J 0 bases, with 15 bases left between them. Looked up from germline, CDR1 is KGHSH and CDR2 is LQKENI. The CDR3 covers 16 residues.

The chain carries TRBV7-3 and TRBJ2-2; 9 bases map to TRBD1. V lost 6 bases and J lost 6; bases outside the gene matches: 5. The CDR3 covers 14 residues. Germline V lookup: CDR1 SGHTA, CDR2 FQGTGA. CDR3 sequence reads: CASRRDRAPGELFF. Here the CDR3 DNA reads TGTGCCAGCAGACGGGACAGGGCTCCCGGGGAGCTGTTTTTT.

V gene TRBV5-4 combines with J gene TRBJ2-2; D assignment may be TRBD1 or TRBD2 (5 bases each). Trimming took off 2 bases at V and 2 bases at J, with 10 bases between the two ends. CDR3 length equals 15 residues. Germline CDR1 SGHNT, CDR2 YYREEE (reference sequence). This chain's CDR3 is CASSLSGGNTGELFF. CDR3 nucleotides: TGTGCCAGCAGCTTAAGTGGGGGTAACACCGGGGAGCTGTTTTTT.

This sequence joins TRBV27 and TRBJ2-1; possible D gene TRBD2, 5 bases. Germline V gene lookup returns CDR1 MNHEY and CDR2 SMNVEV (reference sequence). The CDR3 length is 16 residues. The germline V and J ends were trimmed by 5 bases and 5 bases, with 19 bases remaining between them. CDR3 sequence: CASSVGSIVINNEQFF. In DNA, the CDR3 is TGTGCCAGCAGTGTAGGGAGCATAGTGATCAACAATGAGCAGTTCTTC.

This chain connects TRBV11-2 to TRBJ2-1; TRBD1 aligns across 7 bases. Germline values: CDR1 SGHAT, CDR2 FQNNGV. CDR3 size: 13 residues. V shed 3 bases and J 5 bases; nucleotides not matched to a gene: 1. CDR3 in amino acids: CASSLGQNNEQFF. CDR3 coding DNA: TGTGCCAGCAGCTTGGGACAGAACAATGAGCAGTTCTTC.

This chain links TRBV7-9 with TRBJ1-2, with 7 bases matching TRBD1. The junction had 11 bases not matched to a gene; V was cut back by 5 bases and J by 5 bases. Looked up from germline, CDR1 is SEHNR and CDR2 is FQNEAQ (reference sequence). The CDR3 is 15 residues long. CDR3 sequence (DNA): TGTGCCAGCAGCCCTTATGACAGGGTTGAGTATGGCTACACCTTC. This translates into CASSPYDRVEYGYTF.

The rearrangement joins TRBV7-6 to TRBJ1-2; tentatively, D is TRBD1 (5 bases). The CDR3 runs 15 residues. CDR1 is SGHVS, CDR2 FNYEAQ, per germline. Deletions cut 4 bases from V and 3 bases from J, with 15 bases between. In DNA form, the CDR3 reads TGTGCCAGCAGCTCAGGGCAGGGAAGTGACTATGGCTACACCTTC. Translating gives CASSSGQGSDYGYTF.

The V call is TRBV2, the J call TRBJ2-1; D remains unclear. CDR1 is SNHLY and CDR2 is FYNNEI in the germline V gene. Between the trimmed V and J ends, which lost 6 bases and 9 bases, there was a span of 9 bases. The CDR3 consists of 11 residues. The CDR3 bases are TGTGCCAGCAGAGAGACCGGTGAGCAGTTCTTC. Its protein product is CASRETGEQFF.

Note on this clone: Different DNA sequences within this sample yield the same CDR3. The chain recombines TRBV7-9 with TRBJ2-6; 8 nucleotides match TRBD2. V lost 4 bases to trimming and J lost 4 bases; unmatched junction nucleotides: 6. CDR3 length: 16 residues. Germline V gene data show CDR1 as SEHNR and CDR2 as FQNEAQ (reference sequence). For the CDR3, the DNA is TGTGCCAGCAGCTCCCTCGGGGGGGCCGGGGCCAACGTCCTGACTTTC. Translating gives CASSSLGGAGANVLTF.

The chain couples TRBV5-4 to TRBJ1-2, with no clear D. Germline-derived CDR1 and CDR2 are SGHNT and YYREEE (reference sequence). The CDR3 sequence is 13 residues long. Trimming stripped 2 bases from V and 6 bases from J, with 11 bases between. CDR3 protein: CASSFWGANGYTF. CDR3 nucleotide sequence: TGTGCCAGCAGCTTTTGGGGAGCGAATGGCTACACCTTC.

The chain employs TRBV19 and TRBJ1-6, with D uncertain. The V end lost 3 bases, the J end lost 7 bases, and 10 bases lay between the germline ends. Germline V gene sequence: CDR1 LNHDA, CDR2 SQIVND (reference sequence). The CDR3 loop spans 14 amino acids. CDR3 region: CASSIMFENSPLHF. CDR3 in DNA: TGTGCCAGTAGTATTATGTTTGAGAATTCACCCCTCCACTTT.

This clone was counted a single time. V gene TRBV7-2 combines with J gene TRBJ2-5; 11 nucleotides line up with TRBD1. This CDR3 spans 15 amino acids. Germline V CDR1 and CDR2: SGHTA, FQGNSA. V was pared by 3 bases and J by 5 bases, with 5 bases of the junction left unmatched. This chain's CDR3 is CASSFGQGAWETQYF. CDR3 sequence (DNA): TGTGCCAGCAGCTTCGGACAGGGGGCTTGGGAGACCCAGTACTTC.

The chain carries TRBV4-1 and TRBJ2-2, with TRBD2 identical over 8 bases. J lost 3 bases, V lost 2 bases, and 5 bases had no gene match. The CDR3 loop spans 16 amino acids. Germline CDR1 reads MGHRA; CDR2 reads YSYEKL. Here the CDR3 reads CASSQLSGAYTGELFF. The CDR3 nucleotides are TGCGCCAGCAGCCAACTTAGCGGGGCCTACACCGGGGAGCTGTTTTTT.

The chain uses TRBV18 and TRBJ2-1; 7 positions agree with TRBD1. After removal of 0 bases from V and 7 bases from J, the junction contained 12 bases not matched to a gene. The CDR3 has 17 residues. From germline, CDR1 is KGHSH and CDR2 LQKENI. The CDR3 DNA reads TGTGCCAGCTCACCACCGTCTTTCCAGGGGGTTCAGAATGAGCAGTTCTTC. Translation: CASSPPSFQGVQNEQFF.

CDR3 coding DNA: TGTGCCAGCAGCTTATTTCCGGGTAGCACAGATACGCAGTATTTT. Translated: CASSLFPGSTDTQYF. This chain uses TRBV11-1 with TRBJ2-3; no reliable D call. Trimming cost V 2 bases and J 0 bases, with 9 bases left between them. Germline CDR1 SGHAT, CDR2 FQDESV (reference sequence). The CDR3 has 15 amino acids.

This rearrangement joins TRBV12-5 to TRBJ1-6, with D unclear. The germline V gene encodes CDR1 LGHNT and CDR2 FRNRAP. Between the trimmed V and J ends, which lost 6 bases and 8 bases, there was a span of 8 bases. This CDR3 has 12 residues. The CDR3 nucleotides are TGTGCTAGTGGGGCCGGGGATTCACCCCTCCACTTT. Amino acid sequence: CASGAGDSPLHF.

V is TRBV11-2 and J is TRBJ2-1; the D gene is possibly TRBD2 (6 bases). Trimming removed 2 bases at V and 0 bases at J, with 8 bases between. The CDR3 covers 15 residues. CDR1 is SGHAT and CDR2 is FQNNGV in the germline V gene. This CDR3 reads CASSLRRGSYNEQFF. CDR3 coding DNA: TGTGCCAGCAGCTTACGGCGGGGCTCCTACAATGAGCAGTTCTTC.

This clone occurred once. The chain joins TRBV7-2 to TRBJ1-5; 9 bases agree with TRBD1. V lost 0 bases and J lost 7; bases outside the gene matches: 7. CDR1 SGHTA and CDR2 FQGNSA come from the germline V gene. The CDR3 totals 16 residues. Written as DNA, the CDR3 is TGTGCCAGCAGCTTAGCGCGGACAGGGGTGGAACAGCCCCAGCATTTT. Its protein product is CASSLARTGVEQPQHF.

This chain connects TRBV4-2 to TRBJ2-3; maybe TRBD2 (6 bases). V was clipped by 2 bases and J by 4 bases, with 13 bases between them. Germline assignment: CDR1 LGHNA and CDR2 YNFKEQ. This CDR3 is built from 15 residues. The CDR3 loop reads CASSQLVGEADTQYF. In DNA, the CDR3 is TGTGCCAGCAGCCAATTAGTGGGGGAGGCAGATACGCAGTATTTT.

The chain is built from TRBV6-1 and TRBJ2-3, with D possibly being TRBD2 (6 bases). Germline values: CDR1 MNHNS, CDR2 SASEGT. V dropped 4 bases and J dropped 5 bases, with 19 bases sitting between them. This CDR3 contains 16 residues. In DNA, the CDR3 is TGTGCCAGCAGTGCCCCCCCCAGCGGGTTCGGAGATACGCAGTATTTT. It codes for CASSAPPSGFGDTQYF.

The genes are TRBV6-5 and TRBJ1-1, with 7 positions matching TRBD1. V gave up 6 bases and J gave up 13 bases; unmatched junction bases: 14. This CDR3 is built from 13 residues. The germline gives CDR1 MNHEY, CDR2 SVGAGI. The CDR3 loop is CASSPPQTGVRFF. The CDR3 DNA reads TGTGCCAGCAGCCCCCCCCAAACAGGGGTTCGTTTCTTT.

The chain recombines TRBV10-3 with TRBJ1-3; no reliable D call. The V gene lost 4 bases and the J gene lost 7 bases, with 8 bases spanning the gap. The germline CDR1 and CDR2 sequences are ENHRY and SYGVKD. The CDR3 is 12 amino acids. The CDR3 coding sequence is TGTGCCATCAGTGCGGAATTGAACACCATATATTTT. Amino acids: CAISAELNTIYF.

V and J are TRBV2 and TRBJ2-7; either TRBD1 or TRBD2 may supply D (6 bases each). The germline V and J ends were trimmed by 4 bases and 4 bases, with 20 bases remaining between them. CDR1 is SNHLY and CDR2 is FYNNEI in the germline V gene. There are 16 residues in the CDR3. The CDR3 region has the DNA TGTGCCAGCAGTGCCCTAGGGGGTAGCGGAGTATACGAGCAGTACTTC. Translating it yields CASSALGGSGVYEQYF.

The rearrangement uses TRBV30 and TRBJ1-2, with 8 bases that match TRBD1. The CDR3 totals 14 residues. V gave up 0 bases and J gave up 2 bases; unmatched junction bases: 2. Germline CDR1 reads GTSNPN; CDR2 reads SVGIG (reference sequence). CDR3 region: CAWSVRQGNYGYTF. Written as DNA, the CDR3 is TGTGCCTGGAGTGTGAGACAGGGGAACTATGGCTACACCTTC.

This chain links TRBV7-2 with TRBJ2-5; possible D gene TRBD2, 5 bases. V was pared by 5 bases and J by 5 bases, with 9 bases between. CDR3 length: 12 residues. Germline loops: CDR1 SGHTA, CDR2 FQGNSA. The CDR3 region is CASSPQRETQYF. The CDR3 region has the DNA TGTGCCAGCAGCCCCCAGCGGGAGACCCAGTACTTC.

The chain recombines TRBV9 with TRBJ2-1, with TRBD2 identical over 8 bases. This CDR3 region has 16 residues. The V gene end was trimmed by 4 bases and the J gene end by 0 bases; junction bases not matched to a gene: 6. The germline CDR1 and CDR2 sequences are SGDLS and YYNGEE. CDR3: CASSISGVSSYNEQFF. CDR3 nucleotide sequence: TGTGCCAGCAGCATTAGCGGGGTGAGCTCCTACAATGAGCAGTTCTTC.

V gene TRBV7-2 combines with J gene TRBJ1-2; TRBD1 is a possible D gene (6 bases). Germline CDR1 reads SGHTA; CDR2 reads FQGNSA. This CDR3 region has 16 residues. V was shortened by 0 bases and J by 1 base, with 12 bases between the two germline ends. CDR3 sequence: CASSLATGTINYGYTF. In nucleotides, the CDR3 is TGTGCCAGCAGCTTAGCCACAGGGACAATTAACTATGGCTACACCTTC.